These 27 T cell receptor beta chains were sequenced from one sample in a study of post-analysis software for immune sequencing data. Study findings and constraints: Patients carried a few TRBV segments more frequently than controls did, and TRBV5-6, TRBV5-1 and TRBV20-1 were among them.

These TCRs' antigens remain unknown. Unique molecular identifiers had been added to the TCR beta cDNA libraries. TCRdb independently ran MiXCR on the PCR reads; one entry per CDR3 protein. The sample lists hundreds of thousands of distinct CDR3 sequences; 55% to 70% were seen once. Specimen: blood. Source of these receptors: a girl aged 2 to 10 with multiple sclerosis.

The rearrangement joins TRBV5-1 to TRBJ2-1; 7 positions agree with TRBD1. V lost 1 base, J lost 0 bases, and 4 bases stayed unmatched. The CDR3 has 16 residues. Germline V gives CDR1 SGHRS, CDR2 YFSETQ. The CDR3, as DNA: TGCGCCAGCAGCTTGCCCGGGGACAGCTCCTACAATGAGCAGTTCTTC. This codes for CASSLPGDSSYNEQFF.

With regard to this clonotype: One end of the junction varies from germline; a read error may be responsible. The chain joins TRBV18 to TRBJ1-2; TRBD1 is a possible D gene (5 bases). This CDR3 is built from 13 residues. The germline CDR1 and CDR2 sequences are KGHSH and LQKENI. The CDR3 reads CAGSQQDGGGYTF. The DNA of the CDR3 is TGTGCCGGCTCACAACAGGATGGTGGTGGCTACACCTTC.

This clonotype showed up just a few times. The chain joins TRBV13 to TRBJ2-5; tentative D call: TRBD2 (5 bases). Germline lookup yields CDR1 PRHDT and CDR2 FYEKMQ (reference sequence). The ends were cut back, 5 bases at V and 4 bases at J, with 17 bases in the middle. This CDR3 has 15 amino acids. DNA of the CDR3: TGTGCCAGCAGCCCCGTGGCCGGGGTAGGAGAGACCCAGTACTTC. It codes for CASSPVAGVGETQYF. Full variable domain (remainder filled in from reference TRBV13 and TRBJ2-5): AAGVIQSPRHLIKEKRETATLKCYPIPRHDTVYWYQQGPGQDPQFLISFYEKMQSDKGSIPDRFSAQQFSDYHSELNMSSLELGDSALYFCASSPVAGVGETQYFGPGTRLLVL.

This clonotype showed up just a few times. The chain is built from TRBV6-5 and TRBJ1-2; 8 bases are a match to TRBD1. Trimming took 10 bases from V and 9 from J; bases not matched to a gene: 19. The germline V gene has CDR1 MNHEY and CDR2 SVGAGI. The CDR3 covers 15 residues. This chain's CDR3 is CANSRYTGGSVSYTF. CDR3 coding DNA: TGTGCCAACAGCCGATATACAGGGGGTTCGGTTAGCTACACCTTC.

This clonotype was counted a few times. The CDR3 reads CASSSIQGNYGYTF. In DNA form, the CDR3 reads TGTGCCAGCAGCTCGATACAGGGGAACTATGGCTACACCTTC. This chain joins TRBV7-2 and TRBJ1-2; 7 positions match TRBD1. Germline CDR1 reads SGHTA; CDR2 reads FQGNSA. This CDR3 comprises 14 residues. J gave up 2 bases and V 4 bases, and 4 bases lay outside the gene matches.

This chain connects TRBV7-2 to TRBJ1-1; maybe TRBD1 (5 bases). CDR1 SGHTA and CDR2 FQGNSA come from the germline V gene. This CDR3 has 18 residues. Trimming took off 5 bases at V and 1 base at J, with 23 bases between the two ends. CDR3: CASSRGLGAQTWNTEAFF. Here the CDR3 DNA reads TGTGCCAGCAGCCGAGGGTTAGGGGCCCAAACCTGGAACACTGAAGCTTTCTTT.

This clonotype has only a few counts. V is TRBV29-1 and J is TRBJ2-1; TRBD1 is a possible D gene (6 bases). CDR1 is SQVTM and CDR2 is ANQGSEA in the germline V gene. V was pared by 6 bases and J by 0 bases, with 12 bases between. CDR3 length equals 14 residues. The CDR3 loop reads CSVSRDTSYNEQFF. In DNA form, the CDR3 reads TGCAGCGTATCTAGGGACACCTCCTACAATGAGCAGTTCTTC.

There are a few counts of this clonotype. This chain uses TRBV29-1 with TRBJ2-2, with D unresolved. V shed 4 bases and J shed 0 bases, with 9 bases lying between them. This CDR3 is 14 amino acids long. CDR1 and CDR2 from the germline V gene are SQVTM and ANQGSEA. Here the CDR3 DNA reads TGCAGCGTTGCAGGAATCGCGAACACCGGGGAGCTGTTTTTT. This encodes CSVAGIANTGELFF.

This clonotype was detected a few times. J is TRBJ1-3 and V is TRBV6-5; TRBD1 aligns across 7 bases. Per germline, CDR1 MNHEY and CDR2 SVGAGI. J lost 4 bases, V lost 6 bases, and 12 bases had no gene match. This CDR3 has 16 amino acids. CDR3 protein: CASRSGTVLWGNTIYF. In DNA, the CDR3 is TGTGCCAGCAGGTCCGGGACAGTGCTCTGGGGAAACACCATATATTTT.

The gene calls are TRBV3-1 and TRBJ2-1; no firm D call. Trimming pared 0 bases from V and 8 bases from J, leaving 8 bases between. Germline CDR1 is LGHDT and CDR2 is YNNKEL (reference sequence). The CDR3 runs to 13 residues. CDR3 residues: CASSQDPGDEQFF. The DNA of the CDR3 is TGTGCCAGCAGCCAAGATCCCGGCGATGAGCAGTTCTTC.

The chain recombines TRBV2 with TRBJ2-1, with D possibly matching TRBD1 (5 bases). Germline V gene sequence: CDR1 SNHLY, CDR2 FYNNEI. V lost 3 bases to trimming and J lost 3 bases, with 9 bases between them. CDR3 length equals 14 residues. The CDR3 DNA sequence: TGTGCCAGCAGTGAGGGGCAGGACTACAATGAGCAGTTCTTC. This codes for CASSEGQDYNEQFF.

There are a few counts of this clonotype. The genes are TRBV5-1 and TRBJ1-1; perhaps TRBD1 as D (6 bases). Trimming shortened V by 4 bases and J by 0 bases, and 13 bases separated the two germline ends. Germline V CDR1 and CDR2: SGHRS, YFSETQ. CDR3 size: 15 residues. The CDR3 loop is CASSIQGNMNTEAFF. The CDR3 coding sequence is TGCGCCAGCAGCATACAGGGAAATATGAACACTGAAGCTTTCTTT. Full variable domain (rest looked up from reference TRBV5-1 and TRBJ1-1): KAGVTQTPRYLIKTRGQQVTLSCSPISGHRSVSWYQQTPGQGLQFLFEYFSETQRNKGNFPGRFSGRQFSNSRSEMNVSTLELGDSALYLCASSIQGNMNTEAFFGQGTRLTVV.

V gene TRBV7-3 combines with J gene TRBJ2-1, with 9 bases lining up with TRBD1. This CDR3 has 15 amino acids. Germline trimming cut 2 bases from V and 9 bases from J; bases unmatched to any gene: 8. Germline V gives CDR1 SGHTA, CDR2 FQGTGA. The CDR3: CASSLHGQGLSEQFF. Written as DNA, the CDR3 is TGTGCCAGCAGCTTACACGGACAGGGGTTGAGTGAGCAGTTCTTC.

The chain joins TRBV2 to TRBJ2-7; D gene ambiguous. This CDR3 has 15 residues. Germline CDR1 SNHLY, CDR2 FYNNEI. V was clipped by 3 bases and J by 2 bases, with 14 bases between them. Here the CDR3 DNA reads TGTGCCAGCAGTGATCTCCCTAGTTCCACCTACGAGCAGTACTTC. Protein sequence: CASSDLPSSTYEQYF. Filled out from reference TRBV2 and TRBJ2-7, the complete variable domain reads EPEVTQTPSHQVTQMGQEVILRCVPISNHLYFYWYRQILGQKVEFLVSFYNNEISEKSEIFDDQFSVERPDGSNFTLKIRSTKLEDSAMYFCASSDLPSSTYEQYFGPGTRLTVT.

About this clonotype: One end of the junction fails to match germline, which may point to a read error. The chain couples TRBV6-1 to TRBJ1-2; the match to TRBD1 covers 7 bases. Germline CDR1 MNHNS, CDR2 SASEGT. This CDR3 contains 15 residues. CDR3 amino acids: CASSELWTGNYGYAF. The CDR3 nucleotides are TGTGCCAGCAGTGAATTGTGGACAGGAAACTATGGCTACGCCTTC.

This chain connects TRBV12-3 or TRBV12-4 to TRBJ1-1; a weak D match, TRBD1 (5 bases). This CDR3 spans 15 amino acids. V shed 3 bases and J shed 1 base, with 12 bases lying between them. The CDR3 loop is CASSFGGTSNTEAFF. The CDR3 region has the DNA TGTGCCAGCAGTTTCGGGGGGACTTCGAACACTGAAGCTTTCTTT.

This clonotype was counted a few times. The chain links TRBV10-1 to TRBJ2-5, with D uncertain. The CDR3 is 13 residues long. Trimming cost V 3 bases and J 5 bases, with 10 bases left between them. Germline CDR1 and CDR2: WNHNN and SYGVQD (reference sequence). CDR3 sequence reads: CASSEMTMETQYF. CDR3 DNA sequence: TGCGCCAGCAGTGAAATGACAATGGAGACCCAGTACTTC.

The rearrangement links TRBV12-5 to TRBJ2-1; no clear D. Germline V lookup: CDR1 LGHNT, CDR2 FRNRAP. Trimming shortened V by 2 bases and J by 5 bases, and 7 bases separated the two germline ends. The CDR3 is made up of 13 amino acids. DNA of the CDR3: TGTGCTAGTGGTTTGAGGGCGCACAATGAGCAGTTCTTC. Translation gives CASGLRAHNEQFF.

This clonotype was seen just once. The V gene is TRBV5-1, the J gene TRBJ2-1; perhaps D is TRBD1 or TRBD2 (6 bases each). This CDR3 region has 16 residues. Looked up from germline, CDR1 is SGHRS and CDR2 is YFSETQ. The V gene lost 6 bases and the J gene lost 6 bases, with 22 bases spanning the gap. CDR3 amino acids: CASNPAGEVRGNEQFF. The CDR3 bases are TGCGCCAGCAATCCGGCAGGGGAGGTTAGGGGCAATGAGCAGTTCTTC.

This chain links TRBV5-1 with TRBJ2-5, with 7 bases that match TRBD2. Matching the DNA end better, TRBJ2-7 makes the J call doubtful. Germline assignment: CDR1 SGHRS and CDR2 YFSETQ. This CDR3 comprises 15 residues. As DNA, the CDR3 is TGCGCCAGCAGCTCCGGGCGGGAGATTTTCCACGAGCAGTACTTC. It encodes CASSSGREIFHEQYF.

This clonotype was seen once. One junction end disagrees with the germline gene, perhaps due to a read error. The genes are TRBV20-1 and TRBJ2-5; D perhaps matches TRBD2 (5 bases). CDR1 and CDR2 from the germline V gene are DFQATT and SNEGSKA (reference sequence). This CDR3 has 12 residues. The CDR3 region has the DNA TGCAGGGCTAGGATGTCGGGGGAGACCCAGTACTTC. Protein product: CRARMSGETQYF.

The J gene is TRBJ2-1, the V gene TRBV12-3 or TRBV12-4; 9 nucleotides agree with TRBD2. There are 17 residues in the CDR3. The junction had 14 bases not matched to a gene; V was cut back by 4 bases and J by 7 bases. The CDR3 nucleotides read TGTGCCAGCAGTTCAGGAGAGGTAGCGGGAGTAAGGAATGAGCAGTTCTTC. Translation: CASSSGEVAGVRNEQFF.

V usage is TRBV6-1 and J usage is TRBJ2-1, with 10 bases aligning to TRBD1. The CDR3 totals 14 residues. V lost 6 bases and J lost 7; bases outside the gene matches: 6. The germline CDR1 and CDR2 sequences are MNHNS and SASEGT. Written as DNA, the CDR3 is TGTGCCAGCAGAGGACAGGGGGGCTGGAATGAGCAGTTCTTC. Its protein is CASRGQGGWNEQFF.

This chain joins TRBV5-1 and TRBJ1-1; D not certain. Germline V gene sequence: CDR1 SGHRS, CDR2 YFSETQ. The CDR3 extends over 13 amino acids. V was trimmed by 4 bases and J by 9 bases, leaving 16 bases between them. The CDR3 DNA follows: TGCGCCAGCAGCGGCATAGGGCCCGGACAAGCTTTCTTT. As protein: CASSGIGPGQAFF.

The chain couples TRBV20-1 to TRBJ1-5; 7 positions agree with TRBD1. The V gene end was trimmed by 6 bases and the J gene end by 3 bases; junction bases not matched to a gene: 17. CDR1 is DFQATT, CDR2 SNEGSKA, per germline (reference sequence). The CDR3 loop spans 17 amino acids. CDR3 amino acids: CSARLPGQRFPNQPQHF. As DNA, the CDR3 is TGCAGTGCCCGCCTCCCGGGACAGAGATTCCCCAATCAGCCCCAGCATTTT.

J is TRBJ2-3 and V is TRBV5-5; no definite D call. Germline loops: CDR1 SGHKS, CDR2 YYEKEE (reference sequence). This CDR3 spans 12 amino acids. Deletions cut 1 base from V and 3 bases from J, with 3 bases between. The CDR3 DNA sequence: TGTGCCAGCAGCTTGTGGACAGATACGCAGTATTTT. It is translated as CASSLWTDTQYF. Looking up the rest from reference TRBV5-5 and TRBJ2-3 gives the full variable domain: DAGVTQSPTHLIKTRGQQVTLRCSPISGHKSVSWYQQVLGQGPQFIFQYYEKEERGRGNFPDRFSARQFPNYSSELNVNALLLGDSALYLCASSLWTDTQYFGPGTRLTVL.

This clonotype was detected a few times. The chain joins TRBV7-2 to TRBJ2-7; no clear D gene. The CDR3 is made up of 13 amino acids. Trimming shortened V by 2 bases and J by 3 bases, and 8 bases separated the two germline ends. Germline V gene data show CDR1 as SGHTA and CDR2 as FQGNSA. This CDR3 is CASSLRRVYEQYF. DNA of the CDR3: TGTGCCAGCAGCTTAAGAAGGGTCTACGAGCAGTACTTC.